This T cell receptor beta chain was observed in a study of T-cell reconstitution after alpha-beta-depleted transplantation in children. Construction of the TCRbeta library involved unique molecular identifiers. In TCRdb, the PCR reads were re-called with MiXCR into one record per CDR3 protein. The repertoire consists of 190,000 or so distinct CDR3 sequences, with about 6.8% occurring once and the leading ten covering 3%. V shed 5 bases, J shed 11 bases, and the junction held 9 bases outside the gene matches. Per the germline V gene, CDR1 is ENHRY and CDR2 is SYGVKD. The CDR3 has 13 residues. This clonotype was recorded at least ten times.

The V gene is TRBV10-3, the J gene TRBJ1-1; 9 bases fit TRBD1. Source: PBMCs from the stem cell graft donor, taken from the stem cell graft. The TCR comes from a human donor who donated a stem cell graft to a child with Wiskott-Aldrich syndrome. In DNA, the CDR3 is TGTGCCATCAGTACTGGGACAGGGAAGGATGCTTTCTTT. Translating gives CAISTGTGKDAFF.